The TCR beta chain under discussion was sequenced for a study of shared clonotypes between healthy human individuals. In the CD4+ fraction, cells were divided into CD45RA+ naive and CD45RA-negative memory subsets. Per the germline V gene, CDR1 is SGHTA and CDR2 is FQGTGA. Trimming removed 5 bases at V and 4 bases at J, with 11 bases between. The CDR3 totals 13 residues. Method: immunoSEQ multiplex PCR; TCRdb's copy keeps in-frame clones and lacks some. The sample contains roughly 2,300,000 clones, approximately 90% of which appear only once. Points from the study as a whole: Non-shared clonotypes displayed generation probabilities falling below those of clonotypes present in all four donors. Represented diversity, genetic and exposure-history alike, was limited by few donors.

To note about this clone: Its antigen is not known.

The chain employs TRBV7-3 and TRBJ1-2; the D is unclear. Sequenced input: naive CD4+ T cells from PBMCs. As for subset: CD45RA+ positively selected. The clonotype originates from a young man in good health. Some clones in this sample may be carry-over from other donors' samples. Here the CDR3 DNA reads TGTGCCAGCAGCGAACAGAACTTCTATGGCTACACCTTC. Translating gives CASSEQNFYGYTF.